This TCR beta chain was identified during a study of cytomegalovirus exposure and HLA in healthy donors. The PCR contained 60 Vbeta and 13 Jbeta primers. Clones were read by immunoSEQ multiplex PCR, and TCRdb kept only the in-frame ones, dropping some. Seen here are 100,000 to 150,000 clones, about four fifths observed once, and the top ten hold about 13%. Germline V gives CDR1 SGHDT, CDR2 YYEEEE. Trimming took off 1 base at V and 0 bases at J, with 8 bases between the two ends. This CDR3 has 15 residues. The chain is built from TRBV5-6 and TRBJ2-1; D is undetermined. The TCR was taken from a woman aged 55-70 years in good health and CMV-seropositive. Sequences were obtained from PBMCs. The CDR3 region is CASSLSVSSYNEQFF. CDR3 DNA: TGTGCCAGCAGCTTGTCGGTTAGCTCCTACAATGAGCAGTTCTTC.